The clone carrying this T cell receptor beta chain was detected many times. What it binds is not known. Trimming took off 4 bases at V and 3 bases at J, with 9 bases between the two ends. The CDR3 loop spans 13 amino acids. CDR1 and CDR2 (germline): SNHLY, FYNNEI. The sample originates from a study of T cell repertoires in cytomegalovirus infection. Across the study: Public TCR beta signatures marked donors with CMV infection and the matching HLA.

Study-wide results and caveats: Dominating the ex vivo response were TCR beta clonotypes that were CMV-specific and HLA-C-restricted. Public TCR beta family frequency separated CMV-and-HLA carriers, including in an independent cohort.

One entry per CDR3 protein results from TCRdb running MiXCR on the reads. The data show 400,000 or so distinct CDR3 sequences, 15% to 20% seen once. The source of this sequence is a human donor in good health (CMV status not recorded). Some clones in this sample may be carry-over from other donors' samples. The material sequenced was PBMCs. This chain connects TRBV2 to TRBJ1-1; the D is unclear. The CDR3 DNA follows: TGTGCCAGCAGTGTAAATAGGGACACTGAAGCTTTCTTT. Translated: CASSVNRDTEAFF.